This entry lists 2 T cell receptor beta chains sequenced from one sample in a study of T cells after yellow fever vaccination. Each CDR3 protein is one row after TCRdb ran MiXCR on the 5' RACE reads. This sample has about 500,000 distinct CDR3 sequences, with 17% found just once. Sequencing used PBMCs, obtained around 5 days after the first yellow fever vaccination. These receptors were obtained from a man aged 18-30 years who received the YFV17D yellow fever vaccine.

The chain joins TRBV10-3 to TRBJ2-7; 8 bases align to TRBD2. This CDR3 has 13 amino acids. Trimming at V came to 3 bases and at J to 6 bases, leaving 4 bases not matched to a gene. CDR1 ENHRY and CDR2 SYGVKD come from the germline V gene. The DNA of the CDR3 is TGTGCCATCAGTGATGGCGGGGGGCTCGAGCAGTACTTC. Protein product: CAISDGGGLEQYF.

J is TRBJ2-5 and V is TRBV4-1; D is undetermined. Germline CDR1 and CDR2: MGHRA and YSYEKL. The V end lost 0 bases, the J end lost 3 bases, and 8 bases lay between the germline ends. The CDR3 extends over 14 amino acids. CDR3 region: CASSQDQREETQYF. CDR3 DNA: TGCGCCAGCAGCCAAGATCAGCGAGAAGAGACCCAGTACTTC.